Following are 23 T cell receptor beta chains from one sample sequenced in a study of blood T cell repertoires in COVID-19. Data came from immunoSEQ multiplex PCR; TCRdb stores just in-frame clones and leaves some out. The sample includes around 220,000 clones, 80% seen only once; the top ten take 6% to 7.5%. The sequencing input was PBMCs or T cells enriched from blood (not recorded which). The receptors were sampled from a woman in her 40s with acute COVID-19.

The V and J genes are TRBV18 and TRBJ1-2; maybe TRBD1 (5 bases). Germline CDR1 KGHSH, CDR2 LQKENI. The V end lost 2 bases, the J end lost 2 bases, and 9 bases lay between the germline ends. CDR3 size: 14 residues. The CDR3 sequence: CASSPTGENYGYTF. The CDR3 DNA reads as TGTGCCAGCTCACCAACAGGAGAAAACTATGGCTACACCTTC. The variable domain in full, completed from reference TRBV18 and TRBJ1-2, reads NAGVMQNPRHLVRRRGQEARLRCSPMKGHSHVYWYRQLPEEGLKFMVYLQKENIIDESGMPKERFSAEFPKEGPSILRIQQVVRGDSAAYFCASSPTGENYGYTFGSGTRLTVV.

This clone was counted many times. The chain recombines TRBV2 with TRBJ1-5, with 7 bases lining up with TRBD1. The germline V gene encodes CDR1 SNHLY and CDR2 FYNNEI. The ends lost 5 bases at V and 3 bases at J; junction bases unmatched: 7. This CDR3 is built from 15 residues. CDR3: CASSKRQGNNQPQHF. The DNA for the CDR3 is TGTGCCAGCAGTAAAAGACAGGGTAACAATCAGCCCCAGCATTTT. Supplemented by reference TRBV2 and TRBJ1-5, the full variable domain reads EPEVTQTPSHQVTQMGQEVILRCVPISNHLYFYWYRQILGQKVEFLVSFYNNEISEKSEIFDDQFSVERPDGSNFTLKIRSTKLEDSAMYFCASSKRQGNNQPQHFGDGTRLSIL.

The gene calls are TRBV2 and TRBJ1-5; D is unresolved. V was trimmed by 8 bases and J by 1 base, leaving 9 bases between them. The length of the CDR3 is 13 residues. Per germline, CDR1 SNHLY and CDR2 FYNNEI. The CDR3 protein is CASYSGSNQPQHF. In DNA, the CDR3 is TGTGCCAGCTACTCGGGGAGCAATCAGCCCCAGCATTTT.

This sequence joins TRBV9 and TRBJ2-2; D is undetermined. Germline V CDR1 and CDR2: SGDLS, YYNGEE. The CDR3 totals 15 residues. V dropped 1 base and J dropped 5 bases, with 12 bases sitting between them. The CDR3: CASSVFHSSTGELFF. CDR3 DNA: TGTGCCAGCAGCGTATTCCATTCATCAACCGGGGAGCTGTTTTTT.

CDR3 amino acids: CASSVTGGVTEAFF. The CDR3 DNA sequence: TGTGCCAGCAGCGTCACGGGGGGGGTCACTGAAGCTTTCTTT. This chain uses TRBV7-6 with TRBJ1-1, with D perhaps TRBD1 (5 bases). The CDR3 totals 14 residues. Trimming cost V 5 bases and J 4 bases, with 14 bases left between them. Germline lookup yields CDR1 SGHVS and CDR2 FNYEAQ.

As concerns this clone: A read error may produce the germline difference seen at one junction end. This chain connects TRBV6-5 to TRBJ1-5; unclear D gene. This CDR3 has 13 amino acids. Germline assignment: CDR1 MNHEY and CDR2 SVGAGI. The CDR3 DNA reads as TGTGCCAGCAGTTACGTTAAAAATCAGGCCCAGCATTTT. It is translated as CASSYVKNQAQHF.

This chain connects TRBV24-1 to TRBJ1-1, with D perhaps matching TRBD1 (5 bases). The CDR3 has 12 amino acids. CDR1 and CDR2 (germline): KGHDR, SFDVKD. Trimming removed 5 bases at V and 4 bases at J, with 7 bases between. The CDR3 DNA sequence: TGTGCCACCAGTGCGGGGGGCACTGAAGCTTTCTTT. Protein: CATSAGGTEAFF.

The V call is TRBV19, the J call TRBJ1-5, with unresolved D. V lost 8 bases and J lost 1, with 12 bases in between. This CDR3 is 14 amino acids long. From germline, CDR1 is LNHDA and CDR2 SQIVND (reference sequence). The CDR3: CASHRTQSNQPQHF. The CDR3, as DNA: TGTGCCAGTCACCGGACTCAGAGCAATCAGCCCCAGCATTTT.

CDR3 residues: CASSLAGTTVEYNEQFF. The CDR3 DNA sequence: TGTGCCAGCAGCTTAGCGGGGACTACCGTGGAATACAATGAGCAGTTCTTC. The gene calls are TRBV7-2 and TRBJ2-1; TRBD2 matches 7 bases. J was trimmed by 4 bases and V by 0 bases; bases with no gene match: 9. This CDR3 has 17 amino acids. Germline CDR1 reads SGHTA; CDR2 reads FQGNSA.

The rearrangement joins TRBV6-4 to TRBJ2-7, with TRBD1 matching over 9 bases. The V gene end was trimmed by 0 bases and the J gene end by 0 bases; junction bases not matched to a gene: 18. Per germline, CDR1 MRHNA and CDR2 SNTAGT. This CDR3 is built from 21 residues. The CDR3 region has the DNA TGTGCCAGCAGTGACTCTGAGAGCGGGGACAGGGCTATCTGGAGCTCCTACGAGCAGTACTTC. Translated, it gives CASSDSESGDRAIWSSYEQYF.

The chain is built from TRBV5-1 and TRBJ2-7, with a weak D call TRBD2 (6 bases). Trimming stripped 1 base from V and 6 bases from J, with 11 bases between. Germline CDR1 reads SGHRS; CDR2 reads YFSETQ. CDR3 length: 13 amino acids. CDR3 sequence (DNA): TGCGCCAGCAGCTTGTCGGGGGTGAGCGAGCAGTACTTC. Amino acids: CASSLSGVSEQYF.

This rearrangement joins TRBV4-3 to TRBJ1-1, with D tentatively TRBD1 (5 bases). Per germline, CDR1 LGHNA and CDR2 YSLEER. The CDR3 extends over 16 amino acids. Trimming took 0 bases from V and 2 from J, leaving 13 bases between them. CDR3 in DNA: TGCGCCAGCAGCCAAGACACGACAGATTTAAACACTGAAGCTTTCTTT. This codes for CASSQDTTDLNTEAFF.

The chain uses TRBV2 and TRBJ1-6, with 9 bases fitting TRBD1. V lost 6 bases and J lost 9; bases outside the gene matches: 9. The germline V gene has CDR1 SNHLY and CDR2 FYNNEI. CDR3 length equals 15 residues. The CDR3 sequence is CASRTWGTGSSPLHF. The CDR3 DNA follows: TGTGCCAGCAGGACCTGGGGGACAGGGAGTTCACCCCTCCACTTT.

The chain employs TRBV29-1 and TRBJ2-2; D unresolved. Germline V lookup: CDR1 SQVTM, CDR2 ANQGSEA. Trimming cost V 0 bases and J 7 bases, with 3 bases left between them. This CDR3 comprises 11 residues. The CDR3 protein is CSVEDLGELFF. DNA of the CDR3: TGCAGCGTTGAAGATCTCGGGGAGCTGTTTTTT.

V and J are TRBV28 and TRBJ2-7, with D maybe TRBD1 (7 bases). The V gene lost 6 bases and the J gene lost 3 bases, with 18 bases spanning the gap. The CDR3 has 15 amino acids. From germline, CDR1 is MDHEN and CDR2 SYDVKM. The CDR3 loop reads CASRVRRQGLYEQYF. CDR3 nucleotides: TGTGCCAGCAGAGTCCGAAGACAGGGACTCTACGAGCAGTACTTC.

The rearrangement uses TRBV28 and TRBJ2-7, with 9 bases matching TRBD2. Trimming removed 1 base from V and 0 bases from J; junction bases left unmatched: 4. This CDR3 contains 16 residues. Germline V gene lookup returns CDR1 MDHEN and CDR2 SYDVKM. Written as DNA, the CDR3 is TGTGCCAGCAGTTTATTCCTAGCGGGGAACTCCTACGAGCAGTACTTC. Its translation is CASSLFLAGNSYEQYF.

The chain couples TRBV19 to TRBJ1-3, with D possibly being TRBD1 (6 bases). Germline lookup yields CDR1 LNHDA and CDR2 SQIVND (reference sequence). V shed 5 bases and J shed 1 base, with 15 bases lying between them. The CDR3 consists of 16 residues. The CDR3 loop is CASSSQGASSGNTIYF. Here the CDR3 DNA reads TGTGCCAGTAGTTCACAGGGCGCGAGTTCTGGAAACACCATATATTTT. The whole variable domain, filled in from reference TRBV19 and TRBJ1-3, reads DGGITQSPKYLFRKEGQNVTLSCEQNLNHDAMYWYRQDPGQGLRLIYYSQIVNDFQKGDIAEGYSVSREKKESFPLTVTSAQKNPTAFYLCASSSQGASSGNTIYFGEGSWLTVV.

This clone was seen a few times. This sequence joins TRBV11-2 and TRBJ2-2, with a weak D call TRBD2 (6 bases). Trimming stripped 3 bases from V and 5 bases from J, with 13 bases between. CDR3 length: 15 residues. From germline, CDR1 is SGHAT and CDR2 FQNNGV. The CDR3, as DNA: TGTGCCAGCAGCTTGGGACTGACTTATACCGGGGAGCTGTTTTTT. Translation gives CASSLGLTYTGELFF.

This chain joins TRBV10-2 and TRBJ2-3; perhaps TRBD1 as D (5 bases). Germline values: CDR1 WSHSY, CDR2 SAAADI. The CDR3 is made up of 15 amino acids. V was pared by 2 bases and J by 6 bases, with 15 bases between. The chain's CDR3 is CASSEPPGAMDTQYF. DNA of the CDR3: TGCGCCAGCAGTGAGCCCCCTGGGGCTATGGATACGCAGTATTTT.

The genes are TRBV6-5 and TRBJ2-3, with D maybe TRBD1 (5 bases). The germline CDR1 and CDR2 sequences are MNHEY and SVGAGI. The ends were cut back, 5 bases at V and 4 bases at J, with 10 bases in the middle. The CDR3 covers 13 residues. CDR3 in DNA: TGTGCCAGCAGTCTAAGCAGGGCAGATACGCAGTATTTT. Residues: CASSLSRADTQYF.

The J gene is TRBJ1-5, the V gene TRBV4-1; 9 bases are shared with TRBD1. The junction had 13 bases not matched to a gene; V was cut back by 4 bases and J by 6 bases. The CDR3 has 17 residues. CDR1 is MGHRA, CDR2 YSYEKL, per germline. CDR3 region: CASSLLTGTGPGQPQHF. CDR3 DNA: TGCGCCAGCAGCCTCCTGACCGGGACAGGGCCGGGTCAGCCCCAGCATTTT.

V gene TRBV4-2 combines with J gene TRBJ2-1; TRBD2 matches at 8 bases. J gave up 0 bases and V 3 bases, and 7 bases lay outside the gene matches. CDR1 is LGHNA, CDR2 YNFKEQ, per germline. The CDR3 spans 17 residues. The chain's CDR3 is CASSHLLSGSSYNEQFF. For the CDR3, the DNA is TGTGCCAGCAGCCATCTCCTGAGCGGGAGCTCCTACAATGAGCAGTTCTTC.

The CDR3 sequence is CASTTTQGHYGYTF. The CDR3 DNA is TGTGCCAGCACCACGACACAGGGTCACTATGGCTACACCTTC. The chain combines TRBV27 with TRBJ1-2; D is perhaps TRBD1 (6 bases). V lost 7 bases and J 3 bases, leaving 15 bases between the germline ends. This CDR3 comprises 14 residues. Looked up from germline, CDR1 is MNHEY and CDR2 is SMNVEV (reference sequence).